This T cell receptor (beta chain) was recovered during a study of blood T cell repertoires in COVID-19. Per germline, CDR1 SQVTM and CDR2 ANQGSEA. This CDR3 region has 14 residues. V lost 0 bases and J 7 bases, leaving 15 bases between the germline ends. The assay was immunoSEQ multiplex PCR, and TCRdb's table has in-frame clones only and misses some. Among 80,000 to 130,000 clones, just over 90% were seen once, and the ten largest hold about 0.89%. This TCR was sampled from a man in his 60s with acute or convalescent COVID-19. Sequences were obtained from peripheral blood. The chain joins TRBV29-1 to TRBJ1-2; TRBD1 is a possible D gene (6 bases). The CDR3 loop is CSVEDQAGVSGYTF. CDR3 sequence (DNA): TGCAGCGTTGAAGATCAGGCAGGGGTCTCTGGCTACACCTTC.